This T cell receptor (beta chain) came from a study of blood T cell repertoires in COVID-19. Overall study context: The analysed material was cDNA or gDNA that came from T cells, B-cell-depleted T cells, or PBMCs.

Authors' data handling: By means of reference gene primer amplification, nucleated cell counts were estimated. Clones were sequenced by immunoSEQ multiplex PCR, and TCRdb holds only the in-frame ones, with some missing. V and J calls and clone size are copied from that table; D and trimming were computed from the DNA. The sample lists about 80,000 clones, roughly 80% seen once, with 30% to 40% in the top ten. The CDR3 has 13 residues. Germline V CDR1 and CDR2: GTSNPN, SVGIG (reference sequence). V was pared by 2 bases and J by 10 bases, with 4 bases of the junction left unmatched. The specimen was peripheral blood. The clonotype originates from a woman in her 70s with acute or convalescent COVID-19. This sequence joins TRBV30 and TRBJ2-1, with TRBD2 identical over 11 bases. This CDR3 is CAWSPIAGGEQFF. In DNA, the CDR3 is TGTGCCTGGAGTCCAATAGCGGGAGGGGAGCAGTTCTTC.